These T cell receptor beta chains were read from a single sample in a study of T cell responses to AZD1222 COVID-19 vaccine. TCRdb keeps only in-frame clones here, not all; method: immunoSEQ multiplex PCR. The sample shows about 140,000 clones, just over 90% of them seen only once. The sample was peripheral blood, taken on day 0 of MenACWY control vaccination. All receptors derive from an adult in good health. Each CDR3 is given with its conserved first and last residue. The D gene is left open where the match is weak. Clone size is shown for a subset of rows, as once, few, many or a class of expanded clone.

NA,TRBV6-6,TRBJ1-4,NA,TGTGCCAGCAGTGGGGTACTGGGACAAGGGAATGAAAAACTGTTTTTT,CASSGVLGQGNEKLFF
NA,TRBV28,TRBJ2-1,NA,TGTGCCAGCAGGGGGCCCTACAATGAGCAGTTCTTC,CASRGPYNEQFF
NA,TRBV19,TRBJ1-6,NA,TGTGCCAGTAGTATAGTGGAGGGGAATTCACCCCTCCACTTT,CASSIVEGNSPLHF
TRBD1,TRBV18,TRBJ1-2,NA,TGTGCCAGCTCCGGAAAGACAGGGGACTATGGCTACACCTTC,CASSGKTGDYGYTF
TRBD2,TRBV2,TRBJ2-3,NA,TGTGCCAGCAGTGAGGGGACTAGCGTCAGCACAGATACGCAGTATTTT,CASSEGTSVSTDTQYF
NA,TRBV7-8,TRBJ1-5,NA,TGTGCCAGCAGCTTAGGGGCCGGGACGGCTAGCAATCAGCCCCAGCATTTT,CASSLGAGTASNQPQHF
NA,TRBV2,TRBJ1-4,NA,TGTGCCAGCGGGGGCGACGATGAAAAACTGTTTTTT,CASGGDDEKLFF
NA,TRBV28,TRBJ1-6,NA,TGTGCCAGCAGTTTAGCCGGGCCCCCTTCACCCCTCCACTTT,CASSLAGPPSPLHF
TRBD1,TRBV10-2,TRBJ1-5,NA,TGCGCCAGCAGCCCGGGACAGCGGTCAAATCAGCCCCAGCATTTT,CASSPGQRSNQPQHF
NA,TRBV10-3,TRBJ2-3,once,TGTGCCATCAGTGAGTCGGCGGGACTTTCAGATACGCAGTATTTT,CAISESAGLSDTQYF
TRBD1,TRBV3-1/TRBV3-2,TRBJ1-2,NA,TGTGCCAGCAGCCACCTGGACAGGTCCAATAACTATGGCTACACCTTC,CASSHLDRSNNYGYTF
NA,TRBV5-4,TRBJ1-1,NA,TGTGCCAGCAGCTTGGACGCCGGGAACACTGAAGCTTTCTTT,CASSLDAGNTEAFF
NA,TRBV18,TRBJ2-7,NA,TGTGCCAGCTCACCAAAGGAGGGGGCGATCAACGAGCAGTACTTC,CASSPKEGAINEQYF
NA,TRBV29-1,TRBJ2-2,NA,TGCAGCGTGGGGATTCCGCCCGGGGAGCTGTTTTTT,CSVGIPPGELFF
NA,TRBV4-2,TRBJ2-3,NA,TGTGCCAGCAGCCAAGATCGCGGGCGGGGTCCAGATACGCAGTATTTT,CASSQDRGRGPDTQYF
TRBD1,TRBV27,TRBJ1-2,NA,TGTGCCAGCAGTTTCTCAAAGACAGGGGGCTATGGCTACACCTTC,CASSFSKTGGYGYTF
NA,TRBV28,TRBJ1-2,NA,TGTGCCAGCAGACCGGGAGGGTATGGCTACACCTTC,CASRPGGYGYTF
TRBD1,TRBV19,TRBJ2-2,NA,TGTGCCAGTAAACCGGGACAGGGAGGTACCGGGGAGCTGTTTTTT,CASKPGQGGTGELFF
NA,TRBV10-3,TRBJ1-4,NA,TGTGCCAGCCGGACAGCTTCGGGTGAAAAACTGTTTTTT,CASRTASGEKLFF
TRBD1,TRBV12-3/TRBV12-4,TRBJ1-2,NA,TGTGCCAGCAGCCTAGACAGGGGGCAAGGCTACACCTTC,CASSLDRGQGYTF
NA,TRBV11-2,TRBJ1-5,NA,TGTGCCAGCAGCTTACGCCGGACTTTTAGCAATCAGCCCCAGCATTTT,CASSLRRTFSNQPQHF
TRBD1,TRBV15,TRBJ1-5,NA,TGTGCCACTTCCGAGGGACAGGTCAATAGCAATCAGCCCCAGCATTTT,CATSEGQVNSNQPQHF
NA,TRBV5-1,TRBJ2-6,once,TGCGCCAGCAGCTTGCTCTCTGGGGCCAACGTCCTGACTTTC,CASSLLSGANVLTF
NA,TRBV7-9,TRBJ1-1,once,TGTGCCAGCAGCGGGGGTAACAGCTTGAACACTGAAGCTTTCTTT,CASSGGNSLNTEAFF
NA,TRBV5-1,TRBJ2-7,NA,TGCGCCAGCAGCTTGGCAGGACTTCGCACCCACGAGCAGTACTTC,CASSLAGLRTHEQYF
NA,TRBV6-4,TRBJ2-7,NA,TGTGCCACCCCCCCGGGACGTAGATCCTACGAGCAGTACTTC,CATPPGRRSYEQYF
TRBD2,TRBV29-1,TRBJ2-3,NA,TGCAGCGTCCAAGCGGGGCGGGGCACAGATACGCAGTATTTT,CSVQAGRGTDTQYF